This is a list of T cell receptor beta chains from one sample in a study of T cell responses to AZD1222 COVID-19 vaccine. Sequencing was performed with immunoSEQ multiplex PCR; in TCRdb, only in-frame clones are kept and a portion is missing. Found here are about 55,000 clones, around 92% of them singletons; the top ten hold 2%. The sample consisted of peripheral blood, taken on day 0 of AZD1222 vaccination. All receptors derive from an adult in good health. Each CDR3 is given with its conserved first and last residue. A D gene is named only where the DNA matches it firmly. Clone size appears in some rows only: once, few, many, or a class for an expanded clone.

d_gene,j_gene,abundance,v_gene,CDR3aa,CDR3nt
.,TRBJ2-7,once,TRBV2,CASSIDSQGGYEQYF,TGTGCCAGCTCTATAGATTCCCAGGGGGGCTACGAGCAGTACTTC
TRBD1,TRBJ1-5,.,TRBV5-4,CASSFGGQQNQPQHF,TGTGCCAGCAGCTTCGGGGGACAGCAAAATCAGCCCCAGCATTTT
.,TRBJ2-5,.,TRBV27,CASLLETQYF,TGTGCCAGCCTGCTTGAGACCCAGTACTTC
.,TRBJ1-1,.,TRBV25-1,CASRGSYSNTEAFF,TGTGCCTCCCGGGGTTCATACTCGAACACTGAAGCTTTCTTT
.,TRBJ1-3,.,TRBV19,CASRAGSGNTIYF,TGTGCCAGCCGGGCAGGGTCTGGAAACACCATATATTTT
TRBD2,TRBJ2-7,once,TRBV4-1,CASSQERSGGGSSYEQYF,TGCGCCAGCAGCCAGGAAAGAAGTGGCGGGGGGAGCTCCTACGAGCAGTACTTC
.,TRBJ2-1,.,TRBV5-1,CASSFGGLGNEQFF,TGCGCCAGCAGCTTCGGGGGGCTGGGCAATGAGCAGTTCTTC
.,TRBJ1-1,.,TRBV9,CASSIRPGNTEAFF,TGTGCCAGCAGCATCCGCCCGGGGAACACTGAAGCTTTCTTT
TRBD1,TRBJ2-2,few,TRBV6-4,CASRPGTDPNTGELFF,TGTGCCAGCAGACCCGGGACAGATCCTAACACCGGGGAGCTGTTTTTT
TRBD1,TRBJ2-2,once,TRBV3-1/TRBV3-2,CASSQEKAGGVRSTGELFF,TGTGCCAGCAGCCAAGAGAAGGCAGGGGGTGTCAGGTCCACCGGGGAGCTGTTTTTT
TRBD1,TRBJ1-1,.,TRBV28,CASRPSGGGTEAFF,TGTGCCAGCAGGCCCTCAGGGGGCGGGACTGAAGCTTTCTTT